This T cell receptor (beta chain) was obtained from a study of T-cell memory formation after mild COVID-19. From the 5' RACE reads, TCRdb called clonotypes with MiXCR, one entry per CDR3 protein. Of roughly 200,000 distinct CDR3 sequences detected, just over 9.5% appear once; the ten largest clones hold 3.5% to 4%. This clonotype was seen only a few times. The V gene lost 4 bases and the J gene lost 2 bases, with 10 bases spanning the gap. Germline V gene data show CDR1 as SGHTA and CDR2 as FQGNSA. The CDR3 extends over 14 amino acids. The chain combines TRBV7-2 with TRBJ2-3; tentative D call: TRBD1 (5 bases). The receptor was isolated from a man aged 18 to 30 who had mild COVID-19 (a few samples of this study predate the infection). Cell type and time point are not known. Sequences were obtained from PBMCs or a T cell subset sorted from them (not recorded which). The CDR3 is CASSSQASTDTQYF. The CDR3 bases are TGTGCCAGCAGCTCACAGGCTTCCACAGATACGCAGTATTTT.